This T cell receptor beta chain was sequenced in a study of blood T cells in healthy people across ages. Germline V lookup: CDR1 ENHRY, CDR2 SYGVKD. Trimming pared 3 bases from V and 2 bases from J, leaving 11 bases between. The length of the CDR3 is 14 residues. Primers used in a second PCR of roughly 6 to 12 cycles were a sample-barcoded 5' primer and a J-beta primer mix. TCRdb used MiXCR to reprocess the 5' RACE reads, holding one entry per CDR3 protein. Of about a million distinct CDR3 sequences in the sample, about two fifths are singletons; the top ten hold 13%. The sample was blood. The TCR comes from a young man in good health. J is TRBJ2-7 and V is TRBV10-3, with D perhaps TRBD1 or TRBD2 (6 bases each). The CDR3 is CAISDGGQTYEQYF. The CDR3 DNA reads as TGTGCCATCAGTGATGGGGGGCAGACCTACGAGCAGTACTTC.